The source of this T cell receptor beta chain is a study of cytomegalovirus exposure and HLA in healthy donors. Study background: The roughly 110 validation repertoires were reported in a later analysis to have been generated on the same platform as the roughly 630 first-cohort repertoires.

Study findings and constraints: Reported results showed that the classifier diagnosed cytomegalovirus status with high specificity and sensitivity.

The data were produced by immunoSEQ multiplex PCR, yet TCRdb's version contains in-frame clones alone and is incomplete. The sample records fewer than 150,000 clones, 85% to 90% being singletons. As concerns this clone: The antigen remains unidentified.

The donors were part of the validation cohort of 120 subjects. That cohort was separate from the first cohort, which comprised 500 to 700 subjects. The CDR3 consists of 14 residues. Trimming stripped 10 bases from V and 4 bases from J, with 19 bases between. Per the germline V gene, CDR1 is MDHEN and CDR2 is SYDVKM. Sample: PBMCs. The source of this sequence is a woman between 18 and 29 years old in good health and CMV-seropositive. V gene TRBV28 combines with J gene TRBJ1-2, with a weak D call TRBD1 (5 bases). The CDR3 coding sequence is TGTGCCACCCTCGTCGCGGGGCGCGGCTATGGCTACACCTTC. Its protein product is CATLVAGRGYGYTF.